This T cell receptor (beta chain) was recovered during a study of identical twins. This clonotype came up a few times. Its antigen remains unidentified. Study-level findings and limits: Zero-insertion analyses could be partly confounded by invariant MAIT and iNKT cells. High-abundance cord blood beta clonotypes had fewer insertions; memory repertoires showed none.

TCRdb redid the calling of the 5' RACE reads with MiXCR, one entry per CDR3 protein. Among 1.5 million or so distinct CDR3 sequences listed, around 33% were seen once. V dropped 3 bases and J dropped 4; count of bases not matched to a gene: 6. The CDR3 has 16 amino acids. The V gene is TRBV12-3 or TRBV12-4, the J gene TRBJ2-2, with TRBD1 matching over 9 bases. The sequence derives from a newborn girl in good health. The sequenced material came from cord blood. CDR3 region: CASSFPRTGVTGELFF. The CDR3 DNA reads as TGTGCCAGCAGTTTCCCCCGGACAGGGGTCACCGGGGAGCTGTTTTTT.